This TCR beta chain emerged from a study of cytomegalovirus exposure and HLA in healthy donors. The protocol was immunoSEQ multiplex PCR, while the TCRdb copy is restricted to in-frame clones and leaves out a portion. The repertoire consists of about 130,000 clones, with about nine tenths occurring once and the leading ten covering around 6%. The donors were members of the approximately 130-subject validation cohort (separate from the roughly 660-subject first cohort). From germline, CDR1 is MNHNS and CDR2 SASEGT. V dropped 1 base and J dropped 3; count of bases not matched to a gene: 5. This CDR3 comprises 15 residues.

The TCR was taken from a woman aged 25-40 years in good health and CMV-seropositive. This chain uses TRBV6-1 with TRBJ1-2; 7 nucleotides align to TRBD1. Input material: PBMCs. The CDR3 protein is CASSEELTGDYGYTF. Here the CDR3 DNA reads TGTGCCAGCAGTGAAGAACTTACAGGGGACTATGGCTACACCTTC.